Given below is one TCR beta chain in context. The antigen is not known. This entry is derived from a study of human T cells and chemical hapten exposure. Study-level points and caveats: Expanded TCR sets contained significantly more large CDR3 similarity clusters than controls.

TCRdb re-called the RACE reads through MiXCR, storing one row per CDR3 protein. Seen here are some 79,000 distinct CDR3 sequences, roughly 10% observed once, and the top ten hold around 5%. Time point defined: patch test 2, 6 weeks after DPC sensitization. Regarding treatment: therapeutic diphenylcyclopropenone sensitization with weekly scalp DPC. Investigators collected blood before applying each patch test. Sequencing started from total RNA isolated from unfractionated whole blood. With 1 base clipped from V and 0 bases from J, the junction kept 5 bases outside the gene matches. Per the germline V gene, CDR1 is DFQATT and CDR2 is SNEGSKA (reference sequence). This CDR3 spans 17 amino acids.

The chain has TRBV20-1 and TRBJ2-3, with 12 bases that match TRBD2. This receptor was identified in a woman aged 50 to 60 with alopecia areata. Some clones in this sample may be carry-over from other donors' samples. The source was whole blood, collected in connection with sensitization to the hapten diphenylcyclopropenone (DPC). This CDR3 is CSARGLAGAHSTDTQYF. In nucleotides, the CDR3 is TGCAGTGCTAGAGGACTAGCGGGAGCTCATAGCACAGATACGCAGTATTTT.